This T cell receptor (beta chain) was found in a study of human T cells and chemical hapten exposure. General study points: TCRs at a frequency above 1 in 1000 stayed unchanged with DPC sensitization. Patch test score rose with PT1 expanded TCR count, significant at thresholds 8, 16 and 32, not 4.

The sample holds a few counts of this clonotype. Its matching antigen is unknown. TCRdb used MiXCR to reprocess the RACE reads, holding one entry per CDR3 protein. The sample lists around 92,000 distinct CDR3 sequences, 10% to 11% seen once, with 3.1% in the top ten. Trimming pared 0 bases from V and 1 base from J, leaving 21 bases between. The CDR3 extends over 18 amino acids. CDR1 is DFQATT, CDR2 SNEGSKA, per germline (reference sequence). Time point specified: pre-sensitization, week 0. Treatment indicated: therapeutic diphenylcyclopropenone sensitization with weekly scalp DPC. The source of this sequence is a woman aged 55-69 years with alopecia areata. Some clones in this sample may be carry-over from other donors' samples. The material sequenced was whole blood, taken in connection with sensitization to the hapten diphenylcyclopropenone (DPC). The V gene is TRBV20-1, the J gene TRBJ1-1, with D perhaps matching TRBD1 (5 bases). This CDR3 reads CSARDLAGRIASNTEAFF. The CDR3 DNA reads TGCAGTGCTAGAGATCTGGCAGGGAGAATTGCATCGAACACTGAAGCTTTCTTT.